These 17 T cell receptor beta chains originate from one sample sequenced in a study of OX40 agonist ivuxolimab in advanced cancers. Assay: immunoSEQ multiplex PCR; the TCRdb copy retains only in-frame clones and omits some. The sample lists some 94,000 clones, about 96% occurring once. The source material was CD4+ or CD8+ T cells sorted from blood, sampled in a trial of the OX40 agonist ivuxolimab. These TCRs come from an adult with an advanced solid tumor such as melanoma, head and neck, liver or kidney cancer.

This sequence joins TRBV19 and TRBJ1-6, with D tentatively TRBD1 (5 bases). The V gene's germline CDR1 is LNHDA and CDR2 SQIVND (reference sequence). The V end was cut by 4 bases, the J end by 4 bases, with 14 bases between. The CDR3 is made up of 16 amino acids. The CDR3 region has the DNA TGTGCCAGTAGTACCGGGACGGGGAGTTATAATTCACCCCTCCACTTT. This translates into CASSTGTGSYNSPLHF.

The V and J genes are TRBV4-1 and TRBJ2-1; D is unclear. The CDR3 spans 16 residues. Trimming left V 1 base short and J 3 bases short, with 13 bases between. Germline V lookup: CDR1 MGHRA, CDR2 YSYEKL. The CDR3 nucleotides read TGCGCCAGCAGCCAAGTGGGGTCCCCCATCTACAATGAGCAGTTCTTC. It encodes CASSQVGSPIYNEQFF.

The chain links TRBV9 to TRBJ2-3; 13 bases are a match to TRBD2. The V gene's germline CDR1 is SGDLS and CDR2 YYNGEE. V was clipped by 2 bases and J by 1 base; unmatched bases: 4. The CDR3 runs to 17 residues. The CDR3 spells CASSVRTSGSGTDTQYF. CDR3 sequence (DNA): TGTGCCAGCAGCGTCCGGACTAGCGGGAGCGGCACAGATACGCAGTATTTT.

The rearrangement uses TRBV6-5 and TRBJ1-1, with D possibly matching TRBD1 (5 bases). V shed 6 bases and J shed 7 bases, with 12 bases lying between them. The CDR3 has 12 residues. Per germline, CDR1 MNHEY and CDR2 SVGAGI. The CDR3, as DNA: TGTGCCAGCAGCCCGAAGGGGAGTGAAGCTTTCTTT. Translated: CASSPKGSEAFF.

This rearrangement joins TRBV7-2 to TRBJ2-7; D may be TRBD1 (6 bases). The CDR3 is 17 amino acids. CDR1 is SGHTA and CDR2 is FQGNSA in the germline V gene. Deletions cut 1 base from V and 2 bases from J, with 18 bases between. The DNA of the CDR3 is TGTGCCAGCAGCTTAGGGCAGGGGTTGACAGATACCTACGAGCAGTACTTC. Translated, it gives CASSLGQGLTDTYEQYF.

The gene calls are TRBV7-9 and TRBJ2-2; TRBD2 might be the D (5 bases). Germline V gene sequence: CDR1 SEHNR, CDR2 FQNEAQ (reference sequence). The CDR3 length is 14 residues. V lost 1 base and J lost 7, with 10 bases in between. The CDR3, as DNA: TGTGCCAGCAGCTTAGTCACTAGTGGCGGGGAGCTGTTTTTT. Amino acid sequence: CASSLVTSGGELFF.

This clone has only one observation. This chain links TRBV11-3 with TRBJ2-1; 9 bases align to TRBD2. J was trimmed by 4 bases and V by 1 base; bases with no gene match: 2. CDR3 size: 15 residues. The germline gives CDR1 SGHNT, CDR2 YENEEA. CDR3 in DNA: TGTGCCAGCAGCTTAGGCGGGGGGGCTTACAATGAGCAGTTCTTC. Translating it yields CASSLGGGAYNEQFF.

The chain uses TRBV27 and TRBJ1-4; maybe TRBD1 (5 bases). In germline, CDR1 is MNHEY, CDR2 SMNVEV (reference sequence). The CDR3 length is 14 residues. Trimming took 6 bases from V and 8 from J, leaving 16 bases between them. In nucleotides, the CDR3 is TGTGCCAGCAGCCTTCTCGGCGGGGGAGAAAAACTGTTTTTT. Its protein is CASSLLGGGEKLFF.

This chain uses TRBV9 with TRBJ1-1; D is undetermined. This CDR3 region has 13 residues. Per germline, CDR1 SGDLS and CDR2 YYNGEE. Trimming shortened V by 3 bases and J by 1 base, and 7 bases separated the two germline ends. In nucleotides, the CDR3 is TGTGCCAGCAGCGAGGGAGAGAACACTGAAGCTTTCTTT. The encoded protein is CASSEGENTEAFF.

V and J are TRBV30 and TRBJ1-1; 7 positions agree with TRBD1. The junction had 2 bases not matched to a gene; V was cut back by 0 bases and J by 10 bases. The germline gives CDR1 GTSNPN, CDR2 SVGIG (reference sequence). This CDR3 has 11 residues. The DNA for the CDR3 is TGTGCCTGGAGTGTTAACAGGGGAGCTTTCTTT. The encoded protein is CAWSVNRGAFF.

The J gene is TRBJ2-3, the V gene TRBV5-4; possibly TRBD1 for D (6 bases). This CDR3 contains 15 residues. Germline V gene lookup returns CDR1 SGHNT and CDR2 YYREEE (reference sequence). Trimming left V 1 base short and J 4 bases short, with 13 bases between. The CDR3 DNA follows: TGTGCCAGCAGCTTGTCGACAGGATATTCAGATACGCAGTATTTT. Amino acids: CASSLSTGYSDTQYF.

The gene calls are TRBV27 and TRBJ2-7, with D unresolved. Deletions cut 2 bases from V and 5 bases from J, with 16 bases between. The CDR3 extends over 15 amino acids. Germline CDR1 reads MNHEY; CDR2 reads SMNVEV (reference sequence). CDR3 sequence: CASSLVRVSLDEQYF. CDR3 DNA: TGTGCCAGCAGTTTAGTCCGGGTTTCTTTGGACGAGCAGTACTTC.

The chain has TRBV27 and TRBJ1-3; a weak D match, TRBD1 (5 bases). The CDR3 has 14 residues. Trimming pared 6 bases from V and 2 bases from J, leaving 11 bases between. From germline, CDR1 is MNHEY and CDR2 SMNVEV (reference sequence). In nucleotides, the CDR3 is TGTGCCAGCAGCCCCCGGGGGGCTGGAAACACCATATATTTT. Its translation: CASSPRGAGNTIYF.

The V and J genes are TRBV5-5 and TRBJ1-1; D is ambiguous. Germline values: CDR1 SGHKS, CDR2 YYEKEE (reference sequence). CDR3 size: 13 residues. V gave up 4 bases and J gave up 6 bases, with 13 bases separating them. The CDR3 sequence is CASSNLNQAEAFF. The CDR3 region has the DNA TGTGCCAGCAGCAATCTCAATCAGGCTGAAGCTTTCTTT.

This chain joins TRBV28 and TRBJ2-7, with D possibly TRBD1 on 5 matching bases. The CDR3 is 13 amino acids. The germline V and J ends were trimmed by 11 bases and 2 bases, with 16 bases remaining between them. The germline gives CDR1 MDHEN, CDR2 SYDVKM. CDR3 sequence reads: CAGSQGSPYEQYF. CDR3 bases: TGTGCCGGATCGCAGGGTAGCCCCTACGAGCAGTACTTC. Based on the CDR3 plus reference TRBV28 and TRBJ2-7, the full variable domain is DVKVTQSSRYLVKRTGEKVFLECVQDMDHENMFWYRQDPGLGLRLIYFSYDVKMKEKGDIPEGYSVSREKKERFSLILESASTNQTSMYLCAGSQGSPYEQYFGPGTRLTVT.

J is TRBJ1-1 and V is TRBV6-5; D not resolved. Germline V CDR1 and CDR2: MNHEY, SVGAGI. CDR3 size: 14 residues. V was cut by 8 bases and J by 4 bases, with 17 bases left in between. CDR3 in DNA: TGTGCCAGCTGTGGTGAACAGACCTGCACTGAAGCTTTCTTT. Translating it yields CASCGEQTCTEAFF.

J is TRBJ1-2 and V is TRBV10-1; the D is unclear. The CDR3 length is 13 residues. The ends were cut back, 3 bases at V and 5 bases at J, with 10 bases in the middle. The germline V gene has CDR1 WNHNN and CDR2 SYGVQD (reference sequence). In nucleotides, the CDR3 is TGCGCCAGCAGTGACCAGGCGTATTATGGCTACACCTTC. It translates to CASSDQAYYGYTF.